This TCR beta chain appears in the sequencing data of a study of CXCR3-negative and CXCR3-positive naive CD8 T cells. General study points: After cryopreservation, CXCR3 expression dropped partially; most assays used fresh PBMCs. Similar levels of surface CD5 were seen between naive subsets; TCR strength was inferred from TRB CDR3 properties.

A word on this clonotype: As yet, its antigen is unknown.

There are 15 residues in the CDR3. Germline lookup yields CDR1 KGHSH and CDR2 LQKENI. Carrying UMI labels, the TRB cDNA libraries were prepared through 5' RACE. TCRdb reprocessed the 5' RACE reads and stores each CDR3 protein as one record, lacking DNA. This sample's table has some 40,000 distinct CDR3 sequences. Approximately 300,000 cells per CD8+ T cell subset were flow-sorted in triplicate. The clonotype was recovered from a human donor in good health. Some clones in this sample may be carry-over from other donors' samples. The chain has TRBV18 and TRBJ2-3. Input material: memory CD8+ T cells from blood. The CDR3 sequence: CASSPLGSSTDTQYF.